The present TCR beta chain was sequenced within a study of Ad26.COV2.S vaccination and SARS-CoV-2 variants. Specified treatment: roughly 19 received Ad26.COV2.S at low or high dose, single or two shots; about five received placebo; per-sample allocation not given. Vaccine and placebo recipients were sampled on day 63 after the first injection. Overall study results and limits: People who got the vaccine had more spike-specific TCR breadth than people who got placebo.

This clone was counted between two and nine times. Its antigen is unidentified. The assay was immunoSEQ multiplex PCR, and TCRdb's table has in-frame clones only and misses some. The sample yields some 250,000 clones, approximately 87% seen once. This specimen consisted of peripheral blood, obtained in a trial of Ad26.COV2.S vaccine versus placebo. The sequence was collected from a person between 18 and 65 years old who received the Ad26.COV2.S COVID-19 vaccine or a placebo.

CDR3: CASSPRGDSNTEAFF. CDR3 bases: TGTGCCAGCAGCCCACGGGGGGACTCAAATACTGAAGCTTTCTTT. The V gene is TRBV11-2, the J gene TRBJ1-1, with a weak D call TRBD1 (5 bases). V gave up 5 bases and J gave up 5 bases, with 18 bases separating them. This CDR3 region has 15 residues. Germline CDR1 is SGHAT and CDR2 is FQNNGV.